Below are 26 T cell receptor beta chains sequenced from a single sample in a study of blood T cells in healthy people across ages. Sample-barcoded 5' priming and a J-beta primer mix drove a second PCR of about 6 to 12 cycles. Using its own MiXCR run on the 5' RACE reads, TCRdb lists one record per CDR3 protein. Of about 640,000 distinct CDR3 sequences in the sample, 58% were seen once. The specimen was blood. Receptors were obtained from a man in his fifties or sixties in good health.

This clonotype was seen repeatedly, ten times or more. This chain uses TRBV6-6 with TRBJ2-3; 11 nucleotides align to TRBD2. CDR3 size: 17 residues. CDR1 MNHNY and CDR2 SVGAGI come from the germline V gene (reference sequence). V dropped 8 bases and J dropped 4; count of bases not matched to a gene: 14. In DNA, the CDR3 is TGTGCCAGCTCCGACATGCGCCTAGCGGGGGGCCCAGATACGCAGTATTTT. Protein product: CASSDMRLAGGPDTQYF.

This clonotype occurred a few times. This chain uses TRBV4-2 with TRBJ1-2; TRBD1 is a possible D gene (5 bases). Germline assignment: CDR1 LGHNA and CDR2 YNFKEQ. Trimming cost V 1 base and J 6 bases, with 21 bases left between them. The CDR3 has 17 amino acids. The DNA for the CDR3 is TGTGCCAGCAGCCAAGGGGGACTGGGAGCGGGTATCAATGGCTACACCTTC. Translation gives CASSQGGLGAGINGYTF.

This chain joins TRBV11-2 and TRBJ2-1; D perhaps matches TRBD2 (7 bases). CDR1 is SGHAT, CDR2 FQNNGV, per germline. This CDR3 has 13 residues. Between the trimmed V and J ends, which lost 4 bases and 9 bases, there was a span of 13 bases. CDR3 nucleotide sequence: TGTGCCAGCAGCTGGGGCGGGGGCGGTGAGCAGTTCTTC. It encodes CASSWGGGGEQFF.

The genes are TRBV27 and TRBJ1-1; TRBD1 matches at 7 bases. V lost 3 bases and J lost 3; bases outside the gene matches: 4. Germline V gene sequence: CDR1 MNHEY, CDR2 SMNVEV (reference sequence). The CDR3 totals 14 residues. CDR3 region: CASSFRQGYTEAFF. Written as DNA, the CDR3 is TGTGCCAGCAGTTTTCGACAGGGATACACTGAAGCTTTCTTT.

The chain is built from TRBV6-6 and TRBJ1-6; unclear D gene. The CDR3 contains 16 residues. Trimming removed 4 bases at V and 1 base at J, with 11 bases between. From germline, CDR1 is MNHNY and CDR2 SVGAGI (reference sequence). The CDR3 region has the DNA TGTGCCAGCAGTTCCACCCGTAGATCCTATAATTCACCCCTCCACTTT. It specifies CASSSTRRSYNSPLHF.

This clonotype came up a few times. The CDR3 DNA is TGTGCCAGCAGCGTATCCGGGACAGGGGATTCACCCCTCCACTTT. Amino acids: CASSVSGTGDSPLHF. This chain uses TRBV9 with TRBJ1-6; 10 positions agree with TRBD1. The CDR3 consists of 15 residues. The V gene's germline CDR1 is SGDLS and CDR2 YYNGEE. V shed 1 base and J 8 bases; nucleotides not matched to a gene: 3. Variable domain in full (rest from reference TRBV9 and TRBJ1-6): DSGVTQTPKHLITATGQRVTLRCSPRSGDLSVYWYQQSLDQGLQFLIQYYNGEERAKGNILERFSAQQFPDLHSELNLSSLELGDSALYFCASSVSGTGDSPLHFGNGTRLTVT.

This clonotype was picked up many times. The chain is built from TRBV12-3 or TRBV12-4 and TRBJ1-1; D not certain. This CDR3 has 12 residues. V lost 4 bases and J 1 base, leaving 4 bases between the germline ends. The CDR3 DNA follows: TGTGCCAGCAGTTGGGCGAACACTGAAGCTTTCTTT. Translating gives CASSWANTEAFF.

The chain employs TRBV6-1 and TRBJ2-3; possible D gene TRBD1, 5 bases. The V gene lost 3 bases and the J gene lost 2 bases, with 15 bases spanning the gap. CDR3 length: 16 amino acids. CDR1 and CDR2 (germline): MNHNS, SASEGT. The DNA of the CDR3 is TGTGCCAGCAGTGAGCCACAGGCCAACCCCACAGATACGCAGTATTTT. It yields the protein CASSEPQANPTDTQYF.

This chain connects TRBV9 to TRBJ2-3; 8 bases fit TRBD2. Germline-derived CDR1 and CDR2 are SGDLS and YYNGEE. CDR3 length equals 15 residues. V was pared by 6 bases and J by 0 bases, with 6 bases of the junction left unmatched. The CDR3 reads CASTLAGTSTDTQYF. The DNA of the CDR3 is TGTGCCAGCACCTTAGCGGGGACTAGCACAGATACGCAGTATTTT.

This chain uses TRBV9 with TRBJ2-5; 9 nucleotides line up with TRBD2. The V segment lost 4 bases and the J segment 4 bases; nucleotides outside the gene matches: 14. CDR1 and CDR2 (germline): SGDLS, YYNGEE. CDR3 length: 17 residues. CDR3 sequence reads: CASSRGRSGGMRETQYF. DNA for the CDR3: TGTGCCAGCAGCCGCGGCCGGAGCGGGGGGATGAGAGAGACCCAGTACTTC.

The chain couples TRBV9 to TRBJ2-5; 13 bases match TRBD2. Germline lookup yields CDR1 SGDLS and CDR2 YYNGEE. The ends lost 2 bases at V and 5 bases at J; junction bases unmatched: 6. The CDR3 consists of 16 residues. The CDR3 sequence: CASSVTGLAGVETQYF. The CDR3 nucleotides are TGTGCCAGCAGCGTGACTGGACTAGCGGGGGTGGAGACCCAGTACTTC.

V usage is TRBV10-3 and J usage is TRBJ2-2; D is unclear. This CDR3 comprises 14 residues. V dropped 7 bases and J dropped 2 bases, with 11 bases sitting between them. Germline assignment: CDR1 ENHRY and CDR2 SYGVKD. CDR3 residues: CAIKGKSNTGELFF. The CDR3 nucleotides read TGTGCCATCAAGGGCAAAAGCAACACCGGGGAGCTGTTTTTT.

The chain uses TRBV20-1 and TRBJ2-5; 7 bases map to TRBD2. The J call could be wrong; TRBJ2-7 is a better fit for the DNA end. This CDR3 has 14 amino acids. CDR1 and CDR2 from the germline V gene are DFQATT and SNEGSKA (reference sequence). As DNA, the CDR3 is TGCAGTGCTAGCCGATCGGGGAGGGTATACGAGCAGTACTTC. Its protein is CSASRSGRVYEQYF.

The chain employs TRBV12-3 or TRBV12-4 and TRBJ1-6; D is undetermined. This CDR3 contains 13 residues. Trimming stripped 4 bases from V and 6 bases from J, with 7 bases between. Here the CDR3 DNA reads TGTGCCAGCAGTTCGGGAATTAATTCACCCCTCCACTTT. As protein: CASSSGINSPLHF.

J is TRBJ1-1 and V is TRBV29-1; 7 bases are shared with TRBD1. Germline values: CDR1 SQVTM, CDR2 ANQGSEA. This CDR3 has 16 amino acids. With 4 bases clipped from V and 0 bases from J, the junction kept 11 bases outside the gene matches. The CDR3 DNA reads TGCAGCGTTGTGACCTACAGGGGCCCCATGAACACTGAAGCTTTCTTT. It specifies CSVVTYRGPMNTEAFF.

This clonotype was seen once. The chain uses TRBV4-3 and TRBJ1-5, with D unresolved. The V gene's germline CDR1 is LGHNA and CDR2 YSLEER. The germline V and J ends were trimmed by 3 bases and 4 bases, with 10 bases remaining between them. There are 14 residues in the CDR3. The CDR3 bases are TGCGCCAGCAGCCAGGAAGTGAAGAATCAGCCCCAGCATTTT. Its protein is CASSQEVKNQPQHF.

The rearrangement uses TRBV5-1 and TRBJ1-2; unclear D gene. The V end lost 1 base, the J end lost 6 bases, and 7 bases lay between the germline ends. Germline CDR1 is SGHRS and CDR2 is YFSETQ. This CDR3 has 12 residues. The CDR3 loop is CASSLTENGYTF. In nucleotides, the CDR3 is TGCGCCAGCAGCTTGACAGAGAATGGCTACACCTTC.

V is TRBV7-9 and J is TRBJ2-7; the D is unclear. The CDR3 covers 14 residues. Germline V CDR1 and CDR2: SEHNR, FQNEAQ (reference sequence). Trimming cost V 3 bases and J 4 bases, with 13 bases left between them. In DNA form, the CDR3 reads TGTGCCAGCAGCTTCAACGGCCTAGTATACGAGCAGTACTTC. Protein product: CASSFNGLVYEQYF.

Only one count was recorded for this clonotype. This chain connects TRBV27 to TRBJ1-5; possible D gene TRBD1, 5 bases. The CDR3 consists of 14 residues. V dropped 4 bases and J dropped 9 bases, with 16 bases sitting between them. Germline CDR1 and CDR2: MNHEY and SMNVEV (reference sequence). The CDR3 sequence is CASSSPTAGGPQHF. In DNA, the CDR3 is TGTGCCAGCAGTTCCCCGACAGCCGGAGGGCCCCAGCATTTT.

The chain couples TRBV7-2 to TRBJ2-5, with a weak D call TRBD2 (7 bases). The CDR3 has 16 amino acids. V was trimmed by 6 bases and J by 11 bases, leaving 28 bases between them. Germline V lookup: CDR1 SGHTA, CDR2 FQGNSA. The CDR3 spells CASSPRGSGASSEQYF. CDR3 sequence (DNA): TGTGCCAGCAGTCCGAGGGGGAGCGGGGCCAGCAGTGAGCAGTACTTC.

The chain carries TRBV25-1 and TRBJ2-1; D possibly matches TRBD1 or TRBD2 (5 bases each). V lost 6 bases and J 4 bases, leaving 19 bases between the germline ends. This CDR3 contains 16 residues. The germline V gene has CDR1 MGHDK and CDR2 SYGVNS. For the CDR3, the DNA is TGTGCCAGCAGCAGGACGGTGGGGACCTATTACAATGAGCAGTTCTTC. Translating it yields CASSRTVGTYYNEQFF.

CDR3 sequence reads: CASSLRWGVRNEQFF. DNA of the CDR3: TGTGCCAGCAGCTTAAGATGGGGGGTTCGTAATGAGCAGTTCTTC. The V call is TRBV7-2, the J call TRBJ2-1, with D perhaps TRBD2 (6 bases). Germline CDR1 SGHTA, CDR2 FQGNSA. V gave up 2 bases and J gave up 7 bases, with 15 bases separating them. The CDR3 is 15 amino acids.

The chain has TRBV5-1 and TRBJ1-2; D gene unclear. V gave up 0 bases and J gave up 2 bases, with 14 bases separating them. There are 16 residues in the CDR3. Germline values: CDR1 SGHRS, CDR2 YFSETQ. The CDR3 DNA reads as TGCGCCAGCAGCTTGGGATCGGAGGGAAGGAACTATGGCTACACCTTC. It translates to CASSLGSEGRNYGYTF.

CDR3 sequence reads: CASSLAGTGGGNEQYF. The CDR3 DNA reads TGCGCCAGCAGCTTGGCCGGGACAGGAGGCGGCAATGAGCAGTACTTC. The chain joins TRBV5-1 to TRBJ2-7, with 8 bases fitting TRBD1. V gave up 0 bases and J gave up 7 bases; unmatched junction bases: 12. The CDR3 extends over 16 amino acids. Germline CDR1 SGHRS, CDR2 YFSETQ. The variable domain in full, completed from reference TRBV5-1 and TRBJ2-7, reads KAGVTQTPRYLIKTRGQQVTLSCSPISGHRSVSWYQQTPGQGLQFLFEYFSETQRNKGNFPGRFSGRQFSNSRSEMNVSTLELGDSALYLCASSLAGTGGGNEQYFGPGTRLTVT.

The rearrangement joins TRBV10-3 to TRBJ1-1; no definite D call. The germline V and J ends were trimmed by 7 bases and 4 bases, with 13 bases remaining between them. The CDR3 totals 13 residues. CDR1 is ENHRY and CDR2 is SYGVKD in the germline V gene. CDR3 sequence: CAITSGLSTEAFF. The CDR3 DNA is TGTGCCATCACTTCCGGCCTGAGCACTGAAGCTTTCTTT.

This chain connects TRBV6-1 to TRBJ2-3, with 9 bases lining up with TRBD1. The germline V gene encodes CDR1 MNHNS and CDR2 SASEGT. The length of the CDR3 is 15 residues. The V segment lost 6 bases and the J segment 5 bases; nucleotides outside the gene matches: 9. CDR3 nucleotide sequence: TGTGCCAGCAGCTCTGGGACAGGGCGAGGAGATACGCAGTATTTT. This translates into CASSSGTGRGDTQYF.